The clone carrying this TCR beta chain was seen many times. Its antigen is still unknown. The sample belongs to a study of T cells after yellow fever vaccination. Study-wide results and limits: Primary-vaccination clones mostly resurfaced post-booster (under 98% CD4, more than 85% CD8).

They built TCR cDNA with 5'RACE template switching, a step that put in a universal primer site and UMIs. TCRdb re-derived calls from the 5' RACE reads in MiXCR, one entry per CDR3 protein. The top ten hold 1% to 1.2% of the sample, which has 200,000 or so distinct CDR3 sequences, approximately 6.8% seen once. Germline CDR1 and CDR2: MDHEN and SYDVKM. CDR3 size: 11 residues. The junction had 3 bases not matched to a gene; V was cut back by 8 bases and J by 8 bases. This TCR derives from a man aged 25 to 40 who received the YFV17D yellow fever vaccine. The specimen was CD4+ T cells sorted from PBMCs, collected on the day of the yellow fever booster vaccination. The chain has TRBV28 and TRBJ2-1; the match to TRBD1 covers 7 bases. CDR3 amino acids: CASDTGDEQFF. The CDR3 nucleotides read TGTGCCAGCGATACAGGGGATGAGCAGTTCTTC.